What follows is one T cell receptor beta chain and its context. Its matching antigen is unknown. One junction end disagrees with the germline gene, perhaps due to a read error. TCR cDNA was made by 5'RACE template switching, adding a universal primer site and UMIs. Using its own MiXCR run on the 5' RACE reads, TCRdb lists one record per CDR3 protein. Altogether roughly 330,000 distinct CDR3 sequences are present, approximately 3.9% being singletons, with the ten largest covering 24%. This record belongs to a study of T cells after yellow fever vaccination. Overall study: Some fractions had low cell numbers, and these were prepared with SMART-Seq v4 Ultra Low Input. Study-wide points: A faster peak, day 5 versus 15, was reached by the weaker secondary response. Clonotypes shared by both compartments, CD4 and CD8, made up a small share.

The CDR3 is 16 residues long. Germline V gene data show CDR1 as MNHEY and CDR2 as SVGAGI. The genes are TRBV6-5 and TRBJ1-1; 8 bases map to TRBD1. Here the sequenced sample was PBMCs, taken 5 days after the yellow fever booster vaccination. This TCR was recovered from a man aged 18 to 30 who received the YFV17D yellow fever vaccine. The chain's CDR3 is CATYPTGQGGYTEALF. CDR3 in DNA: TGTGCCACCTACCCCACCGGACAGGGCGGATACACTGAAGCTTTATTT.